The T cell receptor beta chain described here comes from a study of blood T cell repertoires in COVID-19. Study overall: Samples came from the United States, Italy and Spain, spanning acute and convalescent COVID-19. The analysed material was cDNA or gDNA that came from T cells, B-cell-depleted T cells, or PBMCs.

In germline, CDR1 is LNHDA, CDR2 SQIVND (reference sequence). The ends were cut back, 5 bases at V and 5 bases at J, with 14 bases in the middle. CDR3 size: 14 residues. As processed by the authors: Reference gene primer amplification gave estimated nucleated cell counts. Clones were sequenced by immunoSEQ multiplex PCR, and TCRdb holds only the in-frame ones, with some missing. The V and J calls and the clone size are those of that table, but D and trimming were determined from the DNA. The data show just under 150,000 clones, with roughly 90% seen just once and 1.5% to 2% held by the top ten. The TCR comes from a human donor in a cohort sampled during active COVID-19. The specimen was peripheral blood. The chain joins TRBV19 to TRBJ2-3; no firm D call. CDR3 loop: CASSSPGLVDTQYF. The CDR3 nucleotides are TGTGCCAGTAGTTCCCCGGGTTTGGTAGATACGCAGTATTTT.